This T cell receptor beta chain was captured by sequencing in a study of T-cell reconstitution after alpha-beta-depleted transplantation in children. General observations from the study: It was surviving recipient T cells and thymic progenitors that gave some patients high TCRbeta diversity at day 60. Diversity and T-cell counts at one year after transplant derived mostly from new T cells. Roughly two months post-transplant, alpha-beta T cells reportedly originated from several hundred graft clones that had expanded.

TCRbeta library preparation incorporated unique molecular identifiers. TCRdb reanalysed the PCR reads using MiXCR and keeps one entry per CDR3 protein. The repertoire consists of 700,000 to 850,000 distinct CDR3 sequences, with approximately 15% occurring once and the leading ten covering under 6%. The CDR3 extends over 12 amino acids. From germline, CDR1 is GTSNPN and CDR2 SVGIG (reference sequence). The V gene lost 1 base and the J gene lost 7 bases, with 11 bases spanning the gap. In regard to this clonotype: The target antigen is unknown.

This TCR came from a male patient between 10 and 17 years old who had a stem cell transplant for acute lymphoblastic leukemia, so the T cells may come from the graft donor. The sample was PBMCs, mostly from graft donor cells, taken 360 days after TCRalphabeta/CD19-depleted stem cell transplant. The rearrangement links TRBV30 to TRBJ2-7; D remains unclear. In DNA, the CDR3 is TGTGCCTGGAGTGAAATGAGGTCTGAGCAGTACTTC. This gives the protein CAWSEMRSEQYF.